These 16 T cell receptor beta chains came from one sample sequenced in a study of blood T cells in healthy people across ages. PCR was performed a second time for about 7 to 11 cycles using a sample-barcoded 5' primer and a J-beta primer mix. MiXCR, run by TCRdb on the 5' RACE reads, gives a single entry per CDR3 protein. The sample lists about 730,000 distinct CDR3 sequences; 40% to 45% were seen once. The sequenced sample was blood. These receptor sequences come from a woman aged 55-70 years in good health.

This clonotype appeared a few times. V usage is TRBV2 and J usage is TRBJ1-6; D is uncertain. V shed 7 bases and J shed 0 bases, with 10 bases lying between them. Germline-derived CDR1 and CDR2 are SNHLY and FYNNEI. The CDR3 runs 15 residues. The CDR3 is CASTGGSSYNSPLHF. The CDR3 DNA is TGTGCCAGCACTGGCGGGAGCTCCTATAATTCACCCCTCCACTTT.

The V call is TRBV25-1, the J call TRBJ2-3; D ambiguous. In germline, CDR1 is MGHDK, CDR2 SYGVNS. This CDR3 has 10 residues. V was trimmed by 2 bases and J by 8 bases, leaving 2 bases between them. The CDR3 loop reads CASSETTQYF. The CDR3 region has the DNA TGTGCCAGCAGTGAAACTACGCAGTATTTT.

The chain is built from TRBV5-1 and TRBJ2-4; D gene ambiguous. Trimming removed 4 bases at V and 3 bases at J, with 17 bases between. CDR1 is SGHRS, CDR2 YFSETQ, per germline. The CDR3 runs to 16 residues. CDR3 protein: CASSTDPLWGKNIQYF. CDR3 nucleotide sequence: TGCGCCAGCAGCACCGACCCCTTATGGGGCAAAAACATTCAGTACTTC.

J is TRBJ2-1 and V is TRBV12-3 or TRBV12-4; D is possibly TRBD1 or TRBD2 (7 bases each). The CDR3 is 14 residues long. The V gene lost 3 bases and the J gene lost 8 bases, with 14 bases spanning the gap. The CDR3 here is CASSFIQGRDEQFF. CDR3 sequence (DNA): TGTGCCAGCAGTTTCATACAGGGGAGGGATGAGCAGTTCTTC.

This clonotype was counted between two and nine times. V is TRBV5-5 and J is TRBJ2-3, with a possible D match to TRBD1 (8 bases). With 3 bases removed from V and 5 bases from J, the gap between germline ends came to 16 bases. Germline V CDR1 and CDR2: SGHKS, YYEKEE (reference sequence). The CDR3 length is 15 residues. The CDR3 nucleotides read TGTGCCAGCAGCTGGGGGGGGACAGGAGGAGATACGCAGTATTTT. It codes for CASSWGGTGGDTQYF.

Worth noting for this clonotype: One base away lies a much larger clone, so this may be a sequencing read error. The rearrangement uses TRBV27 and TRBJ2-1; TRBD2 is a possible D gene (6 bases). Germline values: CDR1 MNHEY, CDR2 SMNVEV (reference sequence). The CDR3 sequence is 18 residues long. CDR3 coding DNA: TGTGCCAGCGGTTTTTCCACACCGGGGACTCTCACCTACAATGAGCAGTTCTTC. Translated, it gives CASGFSTPGTLTYNEQFF.

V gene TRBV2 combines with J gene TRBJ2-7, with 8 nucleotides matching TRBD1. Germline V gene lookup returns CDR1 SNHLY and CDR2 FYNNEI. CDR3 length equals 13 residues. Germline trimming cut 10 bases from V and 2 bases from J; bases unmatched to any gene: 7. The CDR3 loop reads CATAGQGPYEQYF. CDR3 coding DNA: TGTGCCACCGCTGGACAGGGACCCTACGAGCAGTACTTC. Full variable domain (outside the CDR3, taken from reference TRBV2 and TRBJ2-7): EPEVTQTPSHQVTQMGQEVILRCVPISNHLYFYWYRQILGQKVEFLVSFYNNEISEKSEIFDDQFSVERPDGSNFTLKIRSTKLEDSAMYFCATAGQGPYEQYFGPGTRLTVT.

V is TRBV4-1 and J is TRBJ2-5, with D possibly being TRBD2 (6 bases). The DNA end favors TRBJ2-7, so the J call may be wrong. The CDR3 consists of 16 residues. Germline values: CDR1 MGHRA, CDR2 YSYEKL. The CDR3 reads CASSQDDAGNTYEQYF. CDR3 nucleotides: TGCGCCAGCAGCCAAGATGATGCGGGAAACACTTACGAGCAGTACTTC.

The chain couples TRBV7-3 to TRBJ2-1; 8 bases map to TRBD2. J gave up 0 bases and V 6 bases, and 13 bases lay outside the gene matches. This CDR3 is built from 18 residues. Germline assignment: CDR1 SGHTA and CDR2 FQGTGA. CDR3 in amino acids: CASSPAPLGLASYNEQFF. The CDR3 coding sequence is TGTGCCAGCAGTCCAGCCCCGCTAGGACTAGCCTCCTACAATGAGCAGTTCTTC. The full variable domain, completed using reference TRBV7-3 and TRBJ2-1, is GAGVSQTPSNKVTEKGKYVELRCDPISGHTALYWYRQSLGQGPEFLIYFQGTGAADDSGLPNDRFFAVRPEGSVSTLKIQRTERGDSAVYLCASSPAPLGLASYNEQFFGPGTRLTVL.

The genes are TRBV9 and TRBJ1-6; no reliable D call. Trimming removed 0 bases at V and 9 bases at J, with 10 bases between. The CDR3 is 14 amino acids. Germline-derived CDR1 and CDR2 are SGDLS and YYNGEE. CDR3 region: CASSVGAEISPLHF. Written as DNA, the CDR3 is TGTGCCAGCAGCGTAGGGGCCGAGATTTCACCCCTCCACTTT.

The CDR3 DNA sequence: TGTGCCAGCGGGACTCTGAAGACCTACGAGCAGTACTTC. Its protein is CASGTLKTYEQYF. The chain couples TRBV28 to TRBJ2-7; D may be TRBD2 (6 bases). The germline V gene encodes CDR1 MDHEN and CDR2 SYDVKM. V lost 8 bases and J lost 2, with 13 bases in between. This CDR3 is 13 amino acids long.

The chain's CDR3 is CASSLGQGLGEQYF. In nucleotides, the CDR3 is TGTGCCAGCAGTTTAGGACAGGGCTTGGGCGAGCAGTACTTC. This chain uses TRBV12-3 or TRBV12-4 with TRBJ2-4; the match to TRBD1 covers 7 bases. The J call may not be correct, given that the DNA end is closer to TRBJ2-7. CDR3 length: 14 residues.

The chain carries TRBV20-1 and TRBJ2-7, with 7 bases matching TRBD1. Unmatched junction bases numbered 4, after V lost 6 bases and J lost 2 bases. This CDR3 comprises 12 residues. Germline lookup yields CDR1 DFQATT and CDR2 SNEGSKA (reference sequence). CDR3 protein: CSANGQAYEQYF. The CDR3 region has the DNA TGCAGTGCAAACGGACAGGCCTACGAGCAGTACTTC.

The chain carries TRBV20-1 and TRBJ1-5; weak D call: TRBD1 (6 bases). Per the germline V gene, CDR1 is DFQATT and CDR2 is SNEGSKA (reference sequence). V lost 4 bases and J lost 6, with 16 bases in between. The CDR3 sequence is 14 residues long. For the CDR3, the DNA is TGCAGTGCTACCCCCAAGGGGGTGCGTCAGCCCCAGCATTTT. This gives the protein CSATPKGVRQPQHF.

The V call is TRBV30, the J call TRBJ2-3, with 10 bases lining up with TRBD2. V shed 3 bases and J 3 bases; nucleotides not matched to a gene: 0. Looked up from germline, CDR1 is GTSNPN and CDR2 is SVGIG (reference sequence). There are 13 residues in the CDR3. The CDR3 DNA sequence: TGTGCCTGGAGGACTAGCGGGACAGATACGCAGTATTTT. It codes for CAWRTSGTDTQYF.

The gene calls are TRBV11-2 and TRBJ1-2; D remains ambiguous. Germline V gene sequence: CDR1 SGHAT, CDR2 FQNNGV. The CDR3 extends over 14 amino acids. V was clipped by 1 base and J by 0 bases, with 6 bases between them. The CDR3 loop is CASSLARANYGYTF. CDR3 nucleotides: TGTGCCAGCAGCTTAGCCCGGGCTAACTATGGCTACACCTTC.